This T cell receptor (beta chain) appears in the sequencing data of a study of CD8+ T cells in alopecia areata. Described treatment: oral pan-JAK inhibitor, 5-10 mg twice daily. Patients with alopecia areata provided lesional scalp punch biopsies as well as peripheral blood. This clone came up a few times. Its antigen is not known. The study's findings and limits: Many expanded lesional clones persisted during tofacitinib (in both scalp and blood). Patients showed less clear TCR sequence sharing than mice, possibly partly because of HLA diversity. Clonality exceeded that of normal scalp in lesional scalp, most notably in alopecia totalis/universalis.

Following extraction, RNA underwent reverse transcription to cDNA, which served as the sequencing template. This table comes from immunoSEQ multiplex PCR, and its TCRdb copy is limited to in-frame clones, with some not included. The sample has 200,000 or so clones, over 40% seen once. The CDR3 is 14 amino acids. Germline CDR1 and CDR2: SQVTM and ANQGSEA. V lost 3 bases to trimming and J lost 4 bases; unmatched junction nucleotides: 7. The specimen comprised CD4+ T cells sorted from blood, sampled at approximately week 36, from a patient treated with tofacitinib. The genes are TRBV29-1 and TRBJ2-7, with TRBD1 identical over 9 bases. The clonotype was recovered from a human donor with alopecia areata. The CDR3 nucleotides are TGCAGCGTTGATGAGGGACAGGGTTCGTACGAGCAGTACTTC. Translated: CSVDEGQGSYEQYF.